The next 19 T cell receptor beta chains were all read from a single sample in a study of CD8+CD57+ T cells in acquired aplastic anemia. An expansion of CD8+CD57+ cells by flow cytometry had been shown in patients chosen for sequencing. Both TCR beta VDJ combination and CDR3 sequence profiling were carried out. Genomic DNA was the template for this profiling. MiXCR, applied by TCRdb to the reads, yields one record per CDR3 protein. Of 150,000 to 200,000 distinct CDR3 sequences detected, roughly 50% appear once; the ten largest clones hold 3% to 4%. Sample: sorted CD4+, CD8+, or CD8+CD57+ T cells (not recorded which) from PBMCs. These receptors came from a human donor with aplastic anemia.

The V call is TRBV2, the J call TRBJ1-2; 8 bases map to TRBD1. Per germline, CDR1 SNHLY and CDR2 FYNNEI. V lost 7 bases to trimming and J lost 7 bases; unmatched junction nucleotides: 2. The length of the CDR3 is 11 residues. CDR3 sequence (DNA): TGTGCCAGCAATACAGGGGGTGGCTACACCTTC. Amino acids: CASNTGGGYTF.

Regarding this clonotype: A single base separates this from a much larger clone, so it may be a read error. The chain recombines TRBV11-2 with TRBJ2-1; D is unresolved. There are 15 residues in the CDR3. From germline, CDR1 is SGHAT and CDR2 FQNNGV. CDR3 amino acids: CVSSLELSSYNEQFF. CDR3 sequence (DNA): TGTGTCAGCAGCTTAGAGCTTAGCTCCTACAATGAGCAGTTCTTC.

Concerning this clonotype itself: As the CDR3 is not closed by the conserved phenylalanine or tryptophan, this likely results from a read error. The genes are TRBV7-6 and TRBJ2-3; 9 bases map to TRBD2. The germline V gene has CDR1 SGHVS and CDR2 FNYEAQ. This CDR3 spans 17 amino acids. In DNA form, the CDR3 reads TGCGCCAGCAGCTTAGGTGGCGGGGGGGCGCGTACAGATACGCAGTATTCT. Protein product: CASSLGGGGARTDTQYS.

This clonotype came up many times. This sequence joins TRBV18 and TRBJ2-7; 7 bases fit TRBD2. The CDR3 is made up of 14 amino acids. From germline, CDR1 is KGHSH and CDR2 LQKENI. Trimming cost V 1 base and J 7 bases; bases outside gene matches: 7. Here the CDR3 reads CASSPREGAEEQYF. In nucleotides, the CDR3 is TGTGCCAGCTCACCACGGGAGGGAGCAGAGGAGCAGTACTTC.

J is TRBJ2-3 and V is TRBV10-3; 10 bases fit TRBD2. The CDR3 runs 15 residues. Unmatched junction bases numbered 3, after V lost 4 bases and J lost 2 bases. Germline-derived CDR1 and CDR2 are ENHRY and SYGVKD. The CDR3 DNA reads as TGTGCCATCAGTGGGCTAGCGGGGGCCACAGATACGCAGTATTTT. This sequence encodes CAISGLAGATDTQYF.

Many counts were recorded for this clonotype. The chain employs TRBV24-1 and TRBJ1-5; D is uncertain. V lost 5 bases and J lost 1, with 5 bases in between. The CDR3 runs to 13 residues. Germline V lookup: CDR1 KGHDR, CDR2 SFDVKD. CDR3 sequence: CATSANSNQPQHF. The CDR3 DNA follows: TGTGCCACCAGTGCCAACAGCAATCAGCCCCAGCATTTT.

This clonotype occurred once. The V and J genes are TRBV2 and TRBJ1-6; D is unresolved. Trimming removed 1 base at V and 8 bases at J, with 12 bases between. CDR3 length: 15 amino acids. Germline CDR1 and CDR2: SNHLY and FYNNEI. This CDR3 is CASSEVEVTYSPLHF. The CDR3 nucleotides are TGTGCCAGCAGTGAAGTCGAGGTGACGTATTCACCCCTCCACTTT.

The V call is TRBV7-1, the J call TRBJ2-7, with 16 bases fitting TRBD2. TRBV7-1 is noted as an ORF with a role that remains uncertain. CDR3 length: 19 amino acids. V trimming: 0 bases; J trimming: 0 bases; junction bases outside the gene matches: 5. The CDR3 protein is CASSSAPGLAGGSSYEQYV. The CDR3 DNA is TGTGCCAGCAGCTCAGCCCCGGGACTAGCGGGAGGGAGCTCCTACGAGCAGTACGTC.

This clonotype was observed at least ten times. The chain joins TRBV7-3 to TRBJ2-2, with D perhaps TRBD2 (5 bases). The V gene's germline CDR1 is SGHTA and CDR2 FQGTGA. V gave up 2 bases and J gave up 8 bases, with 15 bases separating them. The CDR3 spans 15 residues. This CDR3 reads CASSLYLSDRGELFF. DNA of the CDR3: TGTGCCAGCAGCTTATATCTTAGCGACCGGGGGGAGCTGTTTTTT.

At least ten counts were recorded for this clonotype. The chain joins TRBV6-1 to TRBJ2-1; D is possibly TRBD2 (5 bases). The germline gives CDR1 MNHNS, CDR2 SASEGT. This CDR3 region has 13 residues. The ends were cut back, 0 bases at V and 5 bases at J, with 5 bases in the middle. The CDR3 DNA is TGTGCCAGCAGTGAAGCGAGGGACAATGAGCAGTTCTTC. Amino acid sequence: CASSEARDNEQFF.

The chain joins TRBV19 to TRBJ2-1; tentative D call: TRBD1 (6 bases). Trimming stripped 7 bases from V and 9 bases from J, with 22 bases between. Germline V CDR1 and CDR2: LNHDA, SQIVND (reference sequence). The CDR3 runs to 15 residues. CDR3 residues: CASTPLPGHKSEQFF. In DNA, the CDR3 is TGTGCCAGTACCCCCCTACCGGGACATAAAAGTGAGCAGTTCTTC.

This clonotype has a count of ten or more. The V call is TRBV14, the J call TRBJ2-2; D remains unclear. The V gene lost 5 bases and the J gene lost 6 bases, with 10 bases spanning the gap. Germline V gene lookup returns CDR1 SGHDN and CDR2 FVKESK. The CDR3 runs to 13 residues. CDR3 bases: TGTGCCAGCAGCGACCTCTGGTCCGGGGAGCTGTTTTTT. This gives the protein CASSDLWSGELFF.

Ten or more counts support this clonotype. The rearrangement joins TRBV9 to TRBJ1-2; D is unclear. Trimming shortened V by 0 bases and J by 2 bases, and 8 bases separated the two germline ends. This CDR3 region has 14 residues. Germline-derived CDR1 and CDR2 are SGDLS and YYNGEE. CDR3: CASSVVADNYGYTF. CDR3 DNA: TGTGCCAGCAGCGTAGTCGCCGACAACTATGGCTACACCTTC.

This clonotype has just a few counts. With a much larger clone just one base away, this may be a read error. The CDR3 DNA sequence: TGCGCCAGCCCCATACGTCAGGGGTGGAGGCCCCAGCATTTT. Encoded protein: CASPIRQGWRPQHF. This rearrangement joins TRBV5-1 to TRBJ1-5; a weak D match, TRBD1 (6 bases). V shed 7 bases and J shed 9 bases, with 20 bases lying between them. CDR3 size: 14 residues. Germline V gives CDR1 SGHRS, CDR2 YFSETQ.

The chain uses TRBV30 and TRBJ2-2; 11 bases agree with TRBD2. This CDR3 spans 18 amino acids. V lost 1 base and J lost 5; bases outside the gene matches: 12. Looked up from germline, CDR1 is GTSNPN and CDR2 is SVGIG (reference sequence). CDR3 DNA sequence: TGTGCCTGGAGTGCCCTGCGGGGGTTAGCGGGAGGGACCGGGGAGCTGTTTTTT. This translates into CAWSALRGLAGGTGELFF.

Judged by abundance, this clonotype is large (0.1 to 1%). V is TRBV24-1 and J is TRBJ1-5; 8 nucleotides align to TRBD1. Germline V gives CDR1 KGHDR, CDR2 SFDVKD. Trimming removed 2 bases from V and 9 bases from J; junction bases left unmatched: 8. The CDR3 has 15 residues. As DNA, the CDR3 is TGTGCCACCAGTGATTCTGGACAGGGATGGGTGCCCCAGCATTTT. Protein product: CATSDSGQGWVPQHF.

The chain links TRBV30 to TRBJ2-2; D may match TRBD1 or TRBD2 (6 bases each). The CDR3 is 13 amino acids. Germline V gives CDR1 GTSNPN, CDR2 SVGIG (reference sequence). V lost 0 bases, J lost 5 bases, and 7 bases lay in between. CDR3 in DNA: TGTGCCTGGAGTGTAGGGGGGACCGGGGAGCTGTTTTTT. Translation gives CAWSVGGTGELFF.

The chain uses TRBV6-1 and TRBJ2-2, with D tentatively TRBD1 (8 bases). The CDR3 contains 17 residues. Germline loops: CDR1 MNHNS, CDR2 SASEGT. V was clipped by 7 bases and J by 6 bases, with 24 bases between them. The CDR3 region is CASTARTGRGYAGELFF. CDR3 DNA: TGTGCCAGCACCGCGCGGACAGGGAGGGGGTATGCCGGGGAGCTGTTTTTT.

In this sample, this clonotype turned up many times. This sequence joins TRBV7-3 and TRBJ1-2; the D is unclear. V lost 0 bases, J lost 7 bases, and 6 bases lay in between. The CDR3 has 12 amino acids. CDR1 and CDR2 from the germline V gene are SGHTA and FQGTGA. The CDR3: CASSLTPGGYTF. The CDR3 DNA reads TGTGCCAGCAGCTTAACACCAGGTGGCTACACCTTC.